The 28 T cell receptor beta chains presented below share a single source sample, sequenced in a study of cytotoxic CD8 clonotypes in ibrutinib-treated CLL. Measured with immunoSEQ multiplex PCR; TCRdb has only the in-frame clones, and not every one. The table includes about 120,000 clones, 58% detected once. The source was PBMCs, collected after 24 months of ibrutinib treatment. The receptor source for this set is a human donor with chronic lymphocytic leukemia.

This rearrangement joins TRBV7-9 to TRBJ2-3; 10 nucleotides align to TRBD2. The J segment lost 0 bases and the V segment lost 2 bases, leaving 8 bases of the junction unmatched. The CDR3 runs 18 residues. Germline V gene sequence: CDR1 SEHNR, CDR2 FQNEAQ (reference sequence). The CDR3 spells CASSLLAGGTQSTDTQYF. The CDR3 DNA reads TGTGCCAGCAGCTTATTAGCGGGGGGTACCCAAAGCACAGATACGCAGTATTTT.

This clone was seen more than once but under ten times. The chain carries TRBV5-1 and TRBJ1-1; weak D call: TRBD1 (6 bases). The CDR3 is 16 amino acids. The V and J ends lost 4 bases and 4 bases respectively, with 20 bases between them. From germline, CDR1 is SGHRS and CDR2 YFSETQ. CDR3 sequence (DNA): TGCGCCAGCAGCCATGGAGACAGGCCGAGCGGCACTGAAGCTTTCTTT. Its protein product is CASSHGDRPSGTEAFF.

This clone appeared a few times. The gene calls are TRBV7-2 and TRBJ2-5, with TRBD2 matching over 10 bases. V dropped 2 bases and J dropped 5; count of bases not matched to a gene: 5. Germline CDR1 reads SGHTA; CDR2 reads FQGNSA. The CDR3 runs 15 residues. CDR3 region: CASSLLAGVPETQYF. The CDR3 DNA sequence: TGTGCCAGCAGCTTACTAGCGGGGGTCCCGGAGACCCAGTACTTC.

The CDR3, as DNA: TGTGCCAGCAGCTCTTCTGTCGGTTATGGCTACACCTTC. Protein sequence: CASSSSVGYGYTF. The V call is TRBV7-2, the J call TRBJ1-2; D ambiguous. The CDR3 runs 13 residues. CDR1 and CDR2 from the germline V gene are SGHTA and FQGNSA. Between the trimmed V and J ends, which lost 4 bases and 5 bases, there was a span of 11 bases.

The chain joins TRBV7-3 to TRBJ2-3; 7 bases fit TRBD2. Germline values: CDR1 SGHTA, CDR2 FQGTGA. Trimming removed 5 bases from V and 2 bases from J; junction bases left unmatched: 4. This CDR3 is 14 amino acids long. In DNA form, the CDR3 reads TGTGCCAGCAGCGACGGGGGGTACACAGATACGCAGTATTTT. Protein sequence: CASSDGGYTDTQYF.

This chain joins TRBV2 and TRBJ2-1; TRBD1 agrees at 8 bases. With V trimmed by 5 bases and J by 9 bases, 12 bases remained unmatched. Looked up from germline, CDR1 is SNHLY and CDR2 is FYNNEI. This CDR3 has 15 residues. The chain's CDR3 is CASSPSPTGGGEQFF. The DNA for the CDR3 is TGTGCCAGCAGTCCTTCCCCAACAGGGGGAGGTGAGCAGTTCTTC.

The table lists this clone with a few counts. V usage is TRBV21-1 and J usage is TRBJ1-1; no DNA check was done on the table's D call, TRBD1. TRBV21-1 is a listed pseudogene. The CDR3 has 14 residues. CDR3 DNA: TGTGCCAGCAGCATTCGACAGGGTTACACTGAAGCTTTCTTT. Encoded protein: CASSIRQGYTEAFF.

This rearrangement joins TRBV5-6 to TRBJ1-2; 10 nucleotides match TRBD1. Looked up from germline, CDR1 is SGHDT and CDR2 is YYEEEE. The CDR3 is made up of 13 amino acids. J lost 7 bases, V lost 4 bases, and 4 bases had no gene match. CDR3 DNA sequence: TGTGCCAGCAGCATAGGGACAGGGGTTGGCTACACCTTC. Translation: CASSIGTGVGYTF.

The J gene is TRBJ2-7, the V gene TRBV5-1; D remains unclear. Germline V gene lookup returns CDR1 SGHRS and CDR2 YFSETQ. CDR3 length: 13 amino acids. V lost 3 bases and J lost 7, with 14 bases in between. CDR3 sequence: CASSSGTNREQYF. CDR3 sequence (DNA): TGCGCCAGCAGCTCAGGAACGAATAGGGAGCAGTACTTC.

V gene TRBV6-6 combines with J gene TRBJ2-1; 9 positions match TRBD2. Germline V CDR1 and CDR2: MNHNY, SVGAGI (reference sequence). The CDR3 is made up of 12 amino acids. Germline trimming cut 7 bases from V and 12 bases from J; bases unmatched to any gene: 7. The CDR3 DNA is TGTGCCAGCACTCTTAGCGGGGGCACGCAGTTCTTC. Translation: CASTLSGGTQFF.

This clone was seen a handful of times. The chain links TRBV5-5 to TRBJ1-1, with TRBD1 identical over 9 bases. Per germline, CDR1 SGHKS and CDR2 YYEKEE (reference sequence). V lost 0 bases, J lost 0 bases, and 15 bases stayed unmatched. This CDR3 spans 20 amino acids. The CDR3 coding sequence is TGTGCCAGCAGCTTGGCCAAAGATCCGGGACAGGGTCCCATGAACACTGAAGCTTTCTTT. Translating gives CASSLAKDPGQGPMNTEAFF.

The rearrangement links TRBV2 to TRBJ2-1, with TRBD1 matching 9 bases. Trimming removed 6 bases from V and 8 bases from J; junction bases left unmatched: 5. The germline V gene encodes CDR1 SNHLY and CDR2 FYNNEI. The CDR3 is 13 residues long. The CDR3 DNA sequence: TGTGCCAGCAGGGGGGACAGGGTCGATGAGCAGTTCTTC. Protein: CASRGDRVDEQFF.

The V and J genes are TRBV6-5 and TRBJ2-4; D perhaps matches TRBD1 (6 bases). This CDR3 has 16 amino acids. Germline V gene data show CDR1 as MNHEY and CDR2 as SVGAGI. Trimming removed 4 bases at V and 0 bases at J, with 13 bases between. Here the CDR3 DNA reads TGTGCCAGCAGTTCCCCCGGACAGTTAGCCAAAAACATTCAGTACTTC. It encodes CASSSPGQLAKNIQYF.

The V and J genes are TRBV25-1 and TRBJ2-3, with TRBD2 matching 8 bases. Germline assignment: CDR1 MGHDK and CDR2 SYGVNS. V dropped 0 bases and J dropped 7; count of bases not matched to a gene: 9. The CDR3 extends over 16 amino acids. Here the CDR3 reads CASSEYGAGARHTQYF. CDR3 nucleotides: TGTGCCAGCAGTGAATATGGAGCGGGGGCACGGCATACGCAGTATTTT.

The chain recombines TRBV7-2 with TRBJ2-1; no clear D gene. The V end was cut by 1 base, the J end by 7 bases, with 11 bases between. This CDR3 contains 14 residues. Germline V gene lookup returns CDR1 SGHTA and CDR2 FQGNSA. CDR3 loop: CASSLGLRKNEQFF. The CDR3 DNA is TGTGCCAGCAGCTTAGGATTACGGAAGAATGAGCAGTTCTTC.

This chain connects TRBV30 to TRBJ2-5; TRBD2 aligns across 10 bases. The CDR3 runs to 15 residues. After removal of 1 base from V and 3 bases from J, the junction contained 5 bases not matched to a gene. Looked up from germline, CDR1 is GTSNPN and CDR2 is SVGIG (reference sequence). The CDR3 is CAWSELAGGKETQYF. For the CDR3, the DNA is TGTGCCTGGAGTGAATTAGCGGGGGGTAAAGAGACCCAGTACTTC.

This clone was counted a few times. The rearrangement uses TRBV19 and TRBJ1-6; TRBD1 agrees at 7 bases. CDR3 size: 14 residues. The germline V gene encodes CDR1 LNHDA and CDR2 SQIVND (reference sequence). After removal of 3 bases from V and 6 bases from J, the junction contained 2 bases not matched to a gene. The CDR3 here is CASSIGTVNSPLHF. The CDR3 bases are TGTGCCAGTAGTATCGGGACAGTTAATTCACCCCTCCACTTT.

The table lists this clone with a few counts. This chain links TRBV6-4 with TRBJ2-1; maybe TRBD2 (6 bases). The CDR3 spans 17 residues. Germline V gene sequence: CDR1 MRHNA, CDR2 SNTAGT. V shed 4 bases and J shed 9 bases, with 25 bases lying between them. DNA for the CDR3: TGTGCCAGCAGTGTCCCTTGGTACGGGGCTTGGAGGGGTGAGCAGTTCTTC. The encoded protein is CASSVPWYGAWRGEQFF.

The chain carries TRBV6-5 and TRBJ1-1, with 7 nucleotides matching TRBD1. After removal of 4 bases from V and 1 base from J, the junction contained 3 bases not matched to a gene. The CDR3 length is 14 residues. The germline CDR1 and CDR2 sequences are MNHEY and SVGAGI. CDR3 region: CASSSRQGNTEAFF. CDR3 coding DNA: TGTGCCAGCAGTTCACGACAGGGGAACACTGAAGCTTTCTTT.

The rearrangement links TRBV5-1 to TRBJ2-2; 7 bases match TRBD1. The CDR3 extends over 15 amino acids. Germline-derived CDR1 and CDR2 are SGHRS and YFSETQ. Trimming took 1 base from V and 4 from J; bases not matched to a gene: 4. The CDR3 loop reads CASSLRSGGTGELFF. The CDR3 region has the DNA TGCGCCAGCAGCTTGAGGTCAGGGGGCACCGGGGAGCTGTTTTTT.

This chain links TRBV11-3 with TRBJ2-1; 10 bases map to TRBD2. The CDR3 contains 14 residues. Germline CDR1 SGHNT, CDR2 YENEEA. The V gene end was trimmed by 7 bases and the J gene end by 5 bases; junction bases not matched to a gene: 5. CDR3 bases: TGTGCCAGCATAAGCGGGACTAGCGACAATGAGCAGTTCTTC. Its protein is CASISGTSDNEQFF.

V usage is TRBV7-2 and J usage is TRBJ1-4; D not certain. The germline V and J ends were trimmed by 3 bases and 0 bases, with 5 bases remaining between them. Germline lookup yields CDR1 SGHTA and CDR2 FQGNSA. CDR3 length: 14 residues. The CDR3 loop is CASSFTATNEKLFF. In DNA, the CDR3 is TGTGCCAGCAGCTTCACAGCAACTAATGAAAAACTGTTTTTT.

This chain uses TRBV30 with TRBJ1-1; no firm D call. From germline, CDR1 is GTSNPN and CDR2 SVGIG (reference sequence). The CDR3 runs 11 residues. V was clipped by 1 base and J by 9 bases, with 9 bases between them. The CDR3 coding sequence is TGTGCCTGGAGTGCTCAAAACCAAGCTTTCTTT. Translation gives CAWSAQNQAFF.

CDR3 coding DNA: TGTGCCAGCAGTTTACAGCCGCCAGAATATACTTGGGTTCAGCCCCAGCATTTT. This encodes CASSLQPPEYTWVQPQHF. V and J are TRBV28 and TRBJ1-5; unclear D gene. V was cut by 2 bases and J by 6 bases, with 23 bases left in between. This CDR3 is built from 18 residues. Germline values: CDR1 MDHEN, CDR2 SYDVKM.

This clone was counted ten times or more. This sequence joins TRBV30 and TRBJ2-7; D is perhaps TRBD2 (6 bases). The CDR3 sequence is 13 residues long. V was pared by 6 bases and J by 3 bases, with 15 bases between. Germline V gene data show CDR1 as GTSNPN and CDR2 as SVGIG (reference sequence). The CDR3 nucleotides are TGTGCCTGCCTTCGGAGGGACGTCTACGAGCAGTACTTC. This gives the protein CACLRRDVYEQYF.

This clone came up many times. The V gene is TRBV5-6, the J gene TRBJ1-2; D uncertain. The V end was cut by 4 bases, the J end by 4 bases, with 11 bases between. CDR1 SGHDT and CDR2 YYEEEE come from the germline V gene. There are 13 residues in the CDR3. CDR3 loop: CASSLPESYGYTF. In nucleotides, the CDR3 is TGTGCCAGCAGCCTGCCAGAGAGCTATGGCTACACCTTC.

The chain couples TRBV11-1 to TRBJ1-2, with D tentatively TRBD1 (6 bases). CDR1 SGHAT and CDR2 FQDESV come from the germline V gene (reference sequence). The CDR3 consists of 13 residues. Trimming removed 4 bases from V and 6 bases from J, with 12 bases in between. The DNA of the CDR3 is TGTGCCAGCAGCTCGGGTCAGGGGAATGGCTACACCTTC. Protein sequence: CASSSGQGNGYTF.

The chain recombines TRBV5-1 with TRBJ2-5; a weak D match, TRBD2 (6 bases). This CDR3 comprises 14 residues. V lost 5 bases and J lost 7, with 18 bases in between. The germline CDR1 and CDR2 sequences are SGHRS and YFSETQ. The CDR3 nucleotides are TGCGCCAGCAGACCAGTCCTCTTGGGAGGGACCCAGTACTTC. Its protein product is CASRPVLLGGTQYF.